This TCR beta chain was observed in a study of shared clonotypes between healthy human individuals. Study-level results: The generation probabilities recorded for non-shared clonotypes fell below those of clonotypes shared by all four donors.

There are 15 residues in the CDR3. V lost 5 bases and J 4 bases, leaving 13 bases between the germline ends. Germline CDR1 reads SGHDT; CDR2 reads YYEEEE. Produced via immunoSEQ multiplex PCR; TCRdb's table is partial and in-frame only. There are 2 million to 2.5 million clones in the sample; under 95% occur only once, and 0.37% lies in the top ten. Note on this clone: Antigen: not known.

This TCR came from a man aged 18 to 29 in good health. Some clones in this sample may be carry-over from other donors' samples. This chain links TRBV5-6 with TRBJ2-6; D could derive from TRBD1 or TRBD2 (6 bases each). Sample: naive CD4+ T cells from PBMCs. As for subset: CD45RA+ positively selected. The CDR3 nucleotides are TGTGCCAGCAGGGAAGGGGGGTCCGGGGCCAACGTCCTGACTTTC. Amino acid sequence: CASREGGSGANVLTF. The whole variable domain, filled in from reference TRBV5-6 and TRBJ2-6, reads DAGVTQSPTHLIKTRGQQVTLRCSPKSGHDTVSWYQQALGQGPQFIFQYYEEEERQRGNFPDRFSGHQFPNYSSELNVNALLLGDSALYLCASREGGSGANVLTFGAGSRLTVL.